The following is a T cell receptor (beta chain) sequence with its context. What it binds is not known. The data stem from a study of tumor-infiltrating lymphocytes in primary liver carcinoma. Across the whole study: Productive TCRbeta read yields ran from roughly 4 to 7.5 million per sample and were similar between tissues. General observations from the study: Lesser overlap characterized tumor-adjacent and tumor-blood pairs relative to tumor region pairs. Compared with blood, tumor repertoires held significantly more in their top 250 clones.

Constant-region priming of 500 ng total RNA yielded TCR beta cDNA. Slightly modified ARM-PCR with three nested multiplex PCR rounds yielded TCR beta libraries. In the first two PCR rounds, TRBV1-TRBV30 forward primers were paired with a C-beta reverse primer, and each round lasted roughly 9 cycles. TCRdb fed the multiplex PCR reads into MiXCR, producing one record per CDR3 protein. The data contain over 35,000 distinct CDR3 sequences, roughly 69% of them singletons. V was clipped by 6 bases and J by 5 bases, with 22 bases between them. The CDR3 spans 16 residues. CDR1 is MNHNY, CDR2 SVGAGI, per germline (reference sequence). Unsorted bulk tissue of about 20-30 mg yielded co-extracted RNA and DNA. Patients had chronic HBV infection and were treatment-naive.

The clonotype comes from a man aged 35-49 years with primary liver carcinoma and hepatitis B virus infection. This sequence joins TRBV6-6 and TRBJ1-2, with no clear D. The sequenced material came from liver tumor tissue from sampling region 4. Subset indicated: tumor region T4, right-lateral pole. The CDR3, as DNA: TGTGCCAGCAGCGATTGTCCGGCCGGAGGAGGATATGGCTACACCTTC. Translated: CASSDCPAGGGYGYTF.